The 23 T cell receptor beta chains below come from one sample, sequenced in a study of blood T cell repertoires in COVID-19. TCRdb keeps only in-frame clones here, not all; method: immunoSEQ multiplex PCR. Seen here are roughly 140,000 clones, approximately 83% observed once, and the top ten hold around 8%. Sequenced: peripheral blood. The origin of the receptors is a woman aged 55-69 years with COVID-19, enrolled during active disease.

The chain's CDR3 is CATSRTGTNEKLFF. Written as DNA, the CDR3 is TGTGCCACCAGTAGGACAGGGACTAATGAAAAACTGTTTTTT. This chain joins TRBV24-1 and TRBJ1-4, with 8 positions matching TRBD1. Germline CDR1 reads KGHDR; CDR2 reads SFDVKD. Losses at the gene ends were 6 bases for V and 2 bases for J; bases not matched to a gene: 1. CDR3 length equals 14 residues.

The rearrangement links TRBV6-5 to TRBJ2-5; the match to TRBD2 covers 8 bases. J gave up 4 bases and V 2 bases, and 3 bases lay outside the gene matches. The CDR3 runs to 14 residues. CDR1 and CDR2 (germline): MNHEY, SVGAGI. CDR3 region: CASSYRAGVETQYF. The CDR3 bases are TGTGCCAGCAGTTACCGAGCGGGGGTAGAGACCCAGTACTTC.

The table lists this clone with a count of one. The chain combines TRBV18 with TRBJ2-7, with 7 bases matching TRBD1. This CDR3 has 14 amino acids. V dropped 3 bases and J dropped 3; count of bases not matched to a gene: 5. Germline V CDR1 and CDR2: KGHSH, LQKENI. The CDR3 region is CASSPRQGYYEQYF. The CDR3 DNA sequence: TGTGCCAGCTCACCGAGACAGGGCTACTACGAGCAGTACTTC.

The CDR3 nucleotides are TGCGCCAGCAGACAAGACAGGAACTATGGCTACACCTTC. This encodes CASRQDRNYGYTF. This sequence joins TRBV5-1 and TRBJ1-2, with TRBD1 as a possible D gene (6 bases). CDR1 and CDR2 from the germline V gene are SGHRS and YFSETQ. This CDR3 comprises 13 residues. V shed 5 bases and J shed 2 bases, with 10 bases lying between them.

A word on this clone: The junction departs from germline at one end; a sequencing error may be responsible. The rearrangement links TRBV6-5 to TRBJ1-3, with 8 bases fitting TRBD1. The CDR3 is made up of 13 amino acids. Per germline, CDR1 MNHEY and CDR2 SVGAGI. The CDR3: CASSYSDDRGLRF. CDR3 DNA sequence: TGTGCCAGCAGTTACTCGGACGACAGGGGCCTGAGGTTT.

This clone occurred many times. The CDR3 region is CASSGGFNEQFF. The CDR3 DNA reads TGTGCCAGCAGTGGAGGGTTCAATGAGCAGTTCTTC. The chain links TRBV2 to TRBJ2-1; a weak D match, TRBD2 (5 bases). The CDR3 contains 12 residues. V dropped 4 bases and J dropped 6 bases, with 7 bases sitting between them. Germline lookup yields CDR1 SNHLY and CDR2 FYNNEI.

About this clone: The same CDR3 arises from other DNA sequences in this sample as well. V and J are TRBV19 and TRBJ1-1; D not certain. Trimming stripped 0 bases from V and 2 bases from J, with 7 bases between. Germline CDR1 LNHDA, CDR2 SQIVND (reference sequence). The CDR3 is made up of 14 amino acids. The CDR3 DNA sequence: TGTGCCAGTAGTATAGATGAGGGTAACACTGAAGCTTTCTTT. This codes for CASSIDEGNTEAFF.

V usage is TRBV10-3 and J usage is TRBJ1-2; D may be TRBD1 (5 bases). This CDR3 is built from 14 residues. Germline V gene sequence: CDR1 ENHRY, CDR2 SYGVKD. V lost 3 bases and J 4 bases, leaving 12 bases between the germline ends. This CDR3 reads CAISEGIQGYGYTF. CDR3 DNA sequence: TGTGCCATCAGTGAAGGGATCCAGGGCTATGGCTACACCTTC.

The V call is TRBV2, the J call TRBJ1-2; D is possibly TRBD1 (6 bases). The CDR3 is 14 residues long. Germline CDR1 and CDR2: SNHLY and FYNNEI. The germline V and J ends were trimmed by 7 bases and 2 bases, with 14 bases remaining between them. CDR3 coding DNA: TGTGCCAGCACCAGAGGACAGCTAAACTATGGCTACACCTTC. This translates into CASTRGQLNYGYTF.

This chain connects TRBV6-5 to TRBJ1-2, with D perhaps matching TRBD1 (5 bases). V was clipped by 6 bases and J by 4 bases, with 15 bases between them. The CDR3 has 14 residues. Germline V gene sequence: CDR1 MNHEY, CDR2 SVGAGI. The CDR3 DNA reads TGTGCCAGCAGCCGCGGGACGTCGATCTATGGCTACACCTTC. Translation gives CASSRGTSIYGYTF.

The chain combines TRBV18 with TRBJ1-3, with a tentative D call TRBD1 (5 bases). This CDR3 spans 15 amino acids. Germline V gene data show CDR1 as KGHSH and CDR2 as LQKENI. Trimming left V 0 bases short and J 4 bases short, with 10 bases between. This chain's CDR3 is CASSPPGVSGNTIYF. Written as DNA, the CDR3 is TGTGCCAGCTCACCACCAGGGGTTTCGGGAAACACCATATATTTT.

The rearrangement links TRBV29-1 to TRBJ1-2; weak D call: TRBD1 (5 bases). The CDR3 contains 14 residues. Germline CDR1 is SQVTM and CDR2 is ANQGSEA. V was trimmed by 5 bases and J by 4 bases, leaving 17 bases between them. The CDR3 sequence is CSVSPIQESYGYTF. Written as DNA, the CDR3 is TGCAGCGTTTCCCCGATACAGGAGTCCTATGGCTACACCTTC.

The CDR3 loop is CASSLPGVLGTDTQYF. Written as DNA, the CDR3 is TGTGCCAGCAGTTTACCGGGGGTTTTAGGCACAGATACGCAGTATTTT. The chain combines TRBV6-6 with TRBJ2-3, with D maybe TRBD2 (6 bases). V lost 4 bases and J 1 base, leaving 15 bases between the germline ends. The germline V gene has CDR1 MNHNY and CDR2 SVGAGI (reference sequence). The CDR3 spans 16 residues.

This clone was counted once. The chain has TRBV9 and TRBJ2-3; D not certain. With 0 bases removed from V and 2 bases from J, the gap between germline ends came to 13 bases. Per germline, CDR1 SGDLS and CDR2 YYNGEE. CDR3 size: 16 residues. The CDR3 nucleotides are TGTGCCAGCAGCGTAGGGTTGAGACAACTCACAGATACGCAGTATTTT. Translation gives CASSVGLRQLTDTQYF.

V gene TRBV9 combines with J gene TRBJ1-5, with 12 bases identical to TRBD1. The CDR3 totals 16 residues. CDR1 and CDR2 (germline): SGDLS, YYNGEE. Trimming removed 3 bases from V and 4 bases from J; junction bases left unmatched: 5. The CDR3 loop is CASSGGTGGNNQPQHF. Written as DNA, the CDR3 is TGTGCCAGCAGCGGAGGGACAGGGGGCAATAATCAGCCCCAGCATTTT.

The count of this clone is one. This rearrangement joins TRBV2 to TRBJ1-4, with 7 bases aligning to TRBD1. The germline CDR1 and CDR2 sequences are SNHLY and FYNNEI. V was pared by 6 bases and J by 3 bases, with 7 bases of the junction left unmatched. The CDR3 has 15 amino acids. The chain's CDR3 is CASSQQGPSNEKLFF. DNA of the CDR3: TGTGCCAGCAGCCAACAGGGGCCTTCTAATGAAAAACTGTTTTTT.

This chain joins TRBV4-3 and TRBJ1-1; D is ambiguous. The CDR3 length is 14 residues. Trimming took 0 bases from V and 1 from J, leaving 6 bases between them. Germline assignment: CDR1 LGHNA and CDR2 YSLEER. As DNA, the CDR3 is TGCGCCAGCAGCCAAGATGGGCCGAACACTGAAGCTTTCTTT. Protein: CASSQDGPNTEAFF.

This rearrangement joins TRBV3-1 (or the pseudogene TRBV3-2) to TRBJ2-2, with TRBD2 identical over 11 bases. The CDR3 is made up of 17 amino acids. Trimming took 4 bases from V and 0 from J; bases not matched to a gene: 4. Germline lookup yields CDR1 LGHDT and CDR2 YNNKEL (reference sequence). DNA of the CDR3: TGTGCCAGCAGCCCCACTAGCGGGGGCTCGAACACCGGGGAGCTGTTTTTT. This gives the protein CASSPTSGGSNTGELFF.

The chain combines TRBV9 with TRBJ1-1; TRBD1 agrees at 7 bases. Per germline, CDR1 SGDLS and CDR2 YYNGEE. The CDR3 has 16 amino acids. V was clipped by 4 bases and J by 2 bases; unmatched bases: 11. CDR3 loop: CASSNTQDRKNTEAFF. DNA of the CDR3: TGTGCCAGCAGCAATACCCAGGACAGGAAAAACACTGAAGCTTTCTTT.

The genes are TRBV4-2 and TRBJ1-6, with a weak D call TRBD1 (5 bases). CDR3 length: 16 residues. Deletions cut 1 base from V and 5 bases from J, with 12 bases between. Germline V gene data show CDR1 as LGHNA and CDR2 as YNFKEQ. The CDR3 DNA sequence: TGTGCCAGCAGCCAAGCGGGGGGACCCGATAATTCACCCCTCCACTTT. Translated: CASSQAGGPDNSPLHF.

The CDR3 sequence: CASSLGSGGTQYF. The DNA for the CDR3 is TGCGCCAGCAGCTTAGGTAGCGGAGGGACCCAGTACTTC. The chain joins TRBV5-1 to TRBJ2-5, with a possible D match to TRBD2 (6 bases). Trimming took off 2 bases at V and 7 bases at J, with 12 bases between the two ends. This CDR3 region has 13 residues. Germline-derived CDR1 and CDR2 are SGHRS and YFSETQ.

The CDR3 bases are TGTGCCAGCAGCTTTTGGGACAGGGGGAGGAAGACCCAGTACTTC. Protein product: CASSFWDRGRKTQYF. The chain employs TRBV7-2 and TRBJ2-5; 11 positions agree with TRBD1. Trimming removed 3 bases from V and 6 bases from J; junction bases left unmatched: 6. Germline assignment: CDR1 SGHTA and CDR2 FQGNSA. The CDR3 is 15 residues long.

V is TRBV18 and J is TRBJ1-2, with TRBD1 as a possible D gene (6 bases). Germline CDR1 is KGHSH and CDR2 is LQKENI. This CDR3 has 17 amino acids. Trimming stripped 4 bases from V and 0 bases from J, with 18 bases between. CDR3 loop: CASSLVGTGTTNYGYTF. In DNA form, the CDR3 reads TGTGCCAGCTCACTCGTCGGTACAGGGACTACTAACTATGGCTACACCTTC.